These 28 T cell receptor beta chains were sequenced from one sample in a study of shared clonotypes between healthy human individuals. Libraries were prepared by immunoSEQ multiplex PCR; TCRdb keeps only in-frame clonotypes and omits some of them. Counted here are approximately 2.5 million clones, approximately 94% occurring once; the ten biggest clones make up about 0.34%. Sequencing was done on a sample of naive CD4+ T cells from PBMCs. The subset was: CD45RA+ positively selected. The receptor set was obtained from a man aged 18-30 years in good health. Some clones in this sample may be carry-over from other donors' samples.

This clone was detected once. CDR3 residues: CASSLFGAGTTNEQFF. The DNA of the CDR3 is TGTGCCAGCAGCTTATTCGGGGCAGGGACAACGAATGAGCAGTTCTTC. V and J are TRBV7-6 and TRBJ2-1, with D perhaps matching TRBD1 (6 bases). The CDR3 sequence is 16 residues long. V lost 2 bases and J 7 bases, leaving 18 bases between the germline ends. In germline, CDR1 is SGHVS, CDR2 FNYEAQ.

Points on this clone: The same CDR3 arises from other DNA sequences in this sample as well. V usage is TRBV7-2 and J usage is TRBJ2-7; 9 bases line up with TRBD2. V shed 4 bases, J shed 3 bases, and the junction held 1 base outside the gene matches. The CDR3 has 13 residues. The germline gives CDR1 SGHTA, CDR2 FQGNSA. The CDR3 nucleotides read TGTGCCAGCAGCTCAGCGGGAGGCTACGAGCAGTACTTC. It codes for CASSSAGGYEQYF. Drawing the rest from reference TRBV7-2 and TRBJ2-7, the complete variable domain is GAGVSQSPSNKVTEKGKDVELRCDPISGHTALYWYRQSLGQGLEFLIYFQGNSAPDKSGLPSDRFSAERTGGSVSTLTIQRTQQEDSAVYLCASSSAGGYEQYFGPGTRLTVT.

This chain links TRBV5-4 with TRBJ2-7; D gene ambiguous. In germline, CDR1 is SGHNT, CDR2 YYREEE (reference sequence). V was pared by 4 bases and J by 1 base, with 9 bases between. The CDR3 has 13 residues. The CDR3 nucleotides read TGTGCCAGCAGCGAGGCCCCGTCCTACGAGCAGTACTTC. Protein sequence: CASSEAPSYEQYF.

The chain uses TRBV7-9 and TRBJ1-3, with D uncertain. The germline gives CDR1 SEHNR, CDR2 FQNEAQ (reference sequence). The CDR3 loop spans 17 amino acids. V lost 3 bases and J lost 2, with 17 bases in between. CDR3 nucleotide sequence: TGTGCCAGCAGCTTTGTCGTGCTTACCTATGCTGGAAACACCATATATTTT. It translates to CASSFVVLTYAGNTIYF.

This chain joins TRBV19 and TRBJ2-3, with 11 bases fitting TRBD2. This CDR3 spans 16 amino acids. The germline gives CDR1 LNHDA, CDR2 SQIVND (reference sequence). V lost 5 bases and J lost 4; bases outside the gene matches: 8. The CDR3 region is CASSGTIAGGSDTQYF. CDR3 in DNA: TGTGCCAGTAGTGGGACCATAGCGGGAGGGTCAGATACGCAGTATTTT. Using reference TRBV19 and TRBJ2-3 for the parts outside the CDR3, the full variable domain is DGGITQSPKYLFRKEGQNVTLSCEQNLNHDAMYWYRQDPGQGLRLIYYSQIVNDFQKGDIAEGYSVSREKKESFPLTVTSAQKNPTAFYLCASSGTIAGGSDTQYFGPGTRLTVL.

The rearrangement uses TRBV11-3 and TRBJ2-2; no firm D call. Germline-derived CDR1 and CDR2 are SGHNT and YENEEA. V gave up 2 bases and J gave up 0 bases, with 4 bases separating them. This CDR3 region has 14 residues. The CDR3 sequence is CASSLSPNTGELFF. The CDR3 DNA sequence: TGTGCCAGCAGCTTAAGTCCGAACACCGGGGAGCTGTTTTTT.

The genes are TRBV30 and TRBJ1-2; perhaps TRBD1 as D (6 bases). V was clipped by 3 bases and J by 0 bases, with 14 bases between them. The CDR3 covers 15 residues. Germline-derived CDR1 and CDR2 are GTSNPN and SVGIG (reference sequence). The CDR3 sequence: CAWSGGPMSNYGYTF. CDR3 bases: TGTGCCTGGAGCGGGGGGCCCATGTCTAACTATGGCTACACCTTC.

V gene TRBV15 combines with J gene TRBJ1-1; unclear D gene. The CDR3 is 14 residues long. Looked up from germline, CDR1 is LNHNV and CDR2 is YYDKDF (reference sequence). Trimming removed 3 bases at V and 6 bases at J, with 14 bases between. The CDR3 sequence: CATSRASVGSEAFF. The CDR3 DNA reads TGTGCCACCAGCAGGGCCTCCGTGGGGTCTGAAGCTTTCTTT.

This chain links TRBV28 with TRBJ2-2; D is ambiguous. Germline CDR1 reads MDHEN; CDR2 reads SYDVKM. The CDR3 covers 14 residues. Trimming left V 3 bases short and J 2 bases short, with 7 bases between. Written as DNA, the CDR3 is TGTGCCAGCAGTTTGGGCTTCAACACCGGGGAGCTGTTTTTT. Protein sequence: CASSLGFNTGELFF.

The gene calls are TRBV4-1 and TRBJ2-1, with TRBD2 identical over 7 bases. Germline lookup yields CDR1 MGHRA and CDR2 YSYEKL. This CDR3 is 17 amino acids long. Trimming removed 2 bases from V and 7 bases from J; junction bases left unmatched: 14. The CDR3 reads CASSQRNGNGRNNEQFF. The CDR3 DNA reads as TGCGCCAGCAGCCAACGAAACGGAAACGGGAGGAATAATGAGCAGTTCTTC.

CDR3 bases: TGTGCCAGTAGATCCGATGGGGAAGCTTTGAACACTGAAGCTTTCTTT. Its translation: CASRSDGEALNTEAFF. The rearrangement joins TRBV19 to TRBJ1-1; D is ambiguous. The V gene's germline CDR1 is LNHDA and CDR2 SQIVND (reference sequence). The CDR3 has 16 amino acids. Trimming pared 6 bases from V and 0 bases from J, leaving 17 bases between.

A word on this clone: Different DNA sequences within this sample yield the same CDR3. The chain carries TRBV5-1 and TRBJ1-3; no clear D gene. Deletions cut 0 bases from V and 0 bases from J, with 7 bases between. The CDR3 is made up of 15 amino acids. Germline-derived CDR1 and CDR2 are SGHRS and YFSETQ. The CDR3 coding sequence is TGCGCCAGCAGCTTGGGGCAGAACTCTGGAAACACCATATATTTT. Its protein is CASSLGQNSGNTIYF.

The chain uses TRBV19 and TRBJ1-1; TRBD1 is a possible D gene (5 bases). The CDR3 is made up of 13 amino acids. The V gene's germline CDR1 is LNHDA and CDR2 SQIVND (reference sequence). V lost 6 bases, J lost 4 bases, and 12 bases lay in between. CDR3 residues: CASSGGGSTEAFF. CDR3 nucleotides: TGTGCCAGTAGCGGGGGTGGGAGCACTGAAGCTTTCTTT.

This rearrangement joins TRBV5-1 to TRBJ2-5, with D possibly matching TRBD2 (6 bases). The V gene lost 4 bases and the J gene lost 7 bases, with 20 bases spanning the gap. The V gene's germline CDR1 is SGHRS and CDR2 YFSETQ. The length of the CDR3 is 15 residues. The CDR3 coding sequence is TGCGCCAGCAGCCCCTTCGCCGGGGGTGGGGTGACCCAGTACTTC. Translated: CASSPFAGGGVTQYF. The full variable domain, rest sourced from reference TRBV5-1 and TRBJ2-5, is KAGVTQTPRYLIKTRGQQVTLSCSPISGHRSVSWYQQTPGQGLQFLFEYFSETQRNKGNFPGRFSGRQFSNSRSEMNVSTLELGDSALYLCASSPFAGGGVTQYFGPGTRLLVL.

Note on this clone: This specimen includes other DNA sequences encoding the same CDR3. The chain links TRBV18 to TRBJ1-3, with D possibly being TRBD1 (6 bases). This CDR3 is 15 amino acids long. Trimming shortened V by 6 bases and J by 0 bases, and 12 bases separated the two germline ends. CDR1 KGHSH and CDR2 LQKENI come from the germline V gene. CDR3 sequence reads: CASSPDRTSGNTIYF. DNA of the CDR3: TGTGCCAGCTCCCCGGACAGAACCTCTGGAAACACCATATATTTT.

In nucleotides, the CDR3 is TGTGCCAGCAGTTACATAGCGGGAGGGGGGGACAATGAGCAGTTCTTC. Protein: CASSYIAGGGDNEQFF. This rearrangement joins TRBV6-5 to TRBJ2-1; 11 bases match TRBD2. With 2 bases clipped from V and 5 bases from J, the junction kept 5 bases outside the gene matches. CDR3 length: 16 residues. Germline lookup yields CDR1 MNHEY and CDR2 SVGAGI.

The V gene is TRBV21-1, the J gene TRBJ2-3; the table's TRBD2 call for D was not verified on the DNA. TRBV21-1 is a recognized pseudogene. This CDR3 spans 12 amino acids. CDR3 in amino acids: CASTLIGREGYF. CDR3 bases: TGTGCCAGCACACTAATTGGGCGGGAGGGGTATTTT.

This clone has just one count. This rearrangement joins TRBV7-3 to TRBJ2-7; D unresolved. The CDR3 consists of 14 residues. The germline V gene encodes CDR1 SGHTA and CDR2 FQGTGA. Trimming stripped 0 bases from V and 2 bases from J, with 8 bases between. CDR3 protein: CASSLTYGPYEQYF. The CDR3 DNA follows: TGTGCCAGCAGCTTAACGTACGGGCCCTACGAGCAGTACTTC. Using reference TRBV7-3 and TRBJ2-7 for the parts outside the CDR3, the full variable domain is GAGVSQTPSNKVTEKGKYVELRCDPISGHTALYWYRQSLGQGPEFLIYFQGTGAADDSGLPNDRFFAVRPEGSVSTLKIQRTERGDSAVYLCASSLTYGPYEQYFGPGTRLTVT.

The chain recombines TRBV2 with TRBJ1-3; D gene unclear. Trimming pared 7 bases from V and 0 bases from J, leaving 13 bases between. The CDR3 extends over 15 amino acids. Germline V gene sequence: CDR1 SNHLY, CDR2 FYNNEI. The CDR3 reads CASTRAGDSGNTIYF. The CDR3 DNA sequence: TGTGCCAGCACTAGAGCTGGCGACTCTGGAAACACCATATATTTT.

This chain uses TRBV9 with TRBJ2-7, with 8 nucleotides matching TRBD1. CDR3 length: 16 residues. After removal of 4 bases from V and 0 bases from J, the junction contained 9 bases not matched to a gene. Per germline, CDR1 SGDLS and CDR2 YYNGEE. This chain's CDR3 is CASSPRGTGSSYEQYF. As DNA, the CDR3 is TGTGCCAGCAGCCCCCGCGGGACAGGTAGCTCCTACGAGCAGTACTTC.

Comment on this clone: At one end the junction does not follow the germline gene, possibly because of a read error. This chain joins TRBV6-1 and TRBJ2-3; a possible D gene is TRBD2 (5 bases). The CDR3 has 11 amino acids. The germline V gene has CDR1 MNHNS and CDR2 SASEGT. Here the CDR3 reads CASSLAETQYF. DNA for the CDR3: TGTGCCAGCAGTCTAGCAGAAACGCAGTATTTT.

The genes are TRBV28 and TRBJ1-2; D remains ambiguous. Deletions cut 7 bases from V and 11 bases from J, with 23 bases between. CDR3 size: 14 residues. Looked up from germline, CDR1 is MDHEN and CDR2 is SYDVKM. CDR3 DNA: TGTGCCAGCAAGGAACTAGTTCTGTCTCTAGGGTACACCTTC. Translation: CASKELVLSLGYTF.

This clone was seen only a few times. The chain carries TRBV29-1 and TRBJ1-2; D gene unclear. Germline V gene lookup returns CDR1 SQVTM and CDR2 ANQGSEA. V lost 6 bases and J 8 bases, leaving 13 bases between the germline ends. This CDR3 is built from 11 residues. CDR3 residues: CSVEVYGGYTF. DNA of the CDR3: TGCAGCGTGGAGGTCTATGGCGGCTACACCTTC.

The table lists this clone with a count of one. This chain uses TRBV5-1 with TRBJ2-7; 10 nucleotides line up with TRBD2. Germline-derived CDR1 and CDR2 are SGHRS and YFSETQ. There are 17 residues in the CDR3. The V gene end was trimmed by 0 bases and the J gene end by 3 bases; junction bases not matched to a gene: 9. The CDR3 loop is CASSLAPSGSEIYEQYF. CDR3 sequence (DNA): TGCGCCAGCAGCTTGGCGCCTAGCGGGAGCGAGATCTACGAGCAGTACTTC.

This clone was recorded only once. Here the CDR3 DNA reads TGTGCCAGCAGCCCCCAGGGATCAGCCTACAATGAGCAGTTCTTC. Translating it yields CASSPQGSAYNEQFF. The gene calls are TRBV7-9 and TRBJ2-1; TRBD1 might be the D (5 bases). Trimming shortened V by 5 bases and J by 2 bases, and 13 bases separated the two germline ends. Germline CDR1 is SEHNR and CDR2 is FQNEAQ (reference sequence). The CDR3 has 15 residues.

In this sample, this clone turned up once. V and J are TRBV6-1 and TRBJ2-5; 9 bases line up with TRBD2. The V gene end was trimmed by 0 bases and the J gene end by 2 bases; junction bases not matched to a gene: 10. The V gene's germline CDR1 is MNHNS and CDR2 SASEGT. CDR3 length equals 18 residues. The CDR3 protein is CASSEALSSGANQETQYF. CDR3 sequence (DNA): TGTGCCAGCAGTGAAGCGCTATCTAGCGGGGCGAATCAAGAGACCCAGTACTTC.

This clone has a handful of counts. This CDR3 is also generated by other DNA sequences in the sample. The chain combines TRBV4-1 with TRBJ1-2; the D gene is possibly TRBD1 (6 bases). Trimming removed 1 base from V and 4 bases from J, with 10 bases in between. The CDR3 length is 14 residues. CDR1 is MGHRA and CDR2 is YSYEKL in the germline V gene. This CDR3 is CASSQGGGSYGYTF. In DNA form, the CDR3 reads TGCGCCAGCAGCCAAGGAGGGGGTTCCTATGGCTACACCTTC.

CDR3 loop: CASSYSRGWSGYTF. As DNA, the CDR3 is TGTGCCAGCAGTTACTCGAGGGGTTGGTCTGGCTACACCTTC. The V gene is TRBV6-5, the J gene TRBJ1-2; perhaps TRBD1 as D (5 bases). The germline CDR1 and CDR2 sequences are MNHEY and SVGAGI. This CDR3 contains 14 residues. V gave up 0 bases and J gave up 7 bases, with 12 bases separating them.